Each of the 6 T cell receptor beta chains below was sequenced from the same sample in a study of shared clonotypes between healthy human individuals. Method: immunoSEQ multiplex PCR; TCRdb's copy keeps in-frame clones and lacks some. The repertoire holds 2.3 million or so clones, with approximately 93% as singletons. Specimen: naive CD4+ T cells from PBMCs. Subset meaning: CD45RA+ positively selected. Receptor source: a man younger than 35 in good health. Some clones in this sample may be carry-over from other donors' samples.

This chain joins TRBV15 and TRBJ1-1, with a possible D match to TRBD1 (5 bases). V lost 0 bases, J lost 8 bases, and 7 bases lay in between. This CDR3 is built from 12 residues. Germline V gives CDR1 LNHNV, CDR2 YYDKDF (reference sequence). CDR3 coding DNA: TGTGCCACCAGCAGAGAGGGGCCAGAAGCTTTCTTT. Its translation: CATSREGPEAFF.

The chain has TRBV11-3 and TRBJ1-6, with a weak D call TRBD1 (6 bases). V shed 3 bases and J shed 5 bases, with 14 bases lying between them. Germline CDR1 is SGHNT and CDR2 is YENEEA. The CDR3 consists of 16 residues. The CDR3 nucleotides read TGTGCCAGCAGCTTCCTCGACAGGCCCGATAATTCACCCCTCCACTTT. Encoded protein: CASSFLDRPDNSPLHF.

V gene TRBV5-1 combines with J gene TRBJ2-7, with D hard to call. CDR3 length: 12 residues. Germline lookup yields CDR1 SGHRS and CDR2 YFSETQ. Trimming left V 4 bases short and J 3 bases short, with 8 bases between. This CDR3 is CASSLSFYEQYF. CDR3 DNA: TGCGCCAGCAGCCTCTCCTTCTACGAGCAGTACTTC. The variable domain in full, completed from reference TRBV5-1 and TRBJ2-7, reads KAGVTQTPRYLIKTRGQQVTLSCSPISGHRSVSWYQQTPGQGLQFLFEYFSETQRNKGNFPGRFSGRQFSNSRSEMNVSTLELGDSALYLCASSLSFYEQYFGPGTRLTVT.

Regarding this clone: Different DNA sequences within this sample yield the same CDR3. This rearrangement joins TRBV28 to TRBJ2-3, with D possibly matching TRBD2 (6 bases). The germline V and J ends were trimmed by 1 base and 3 bases, with 8 bases remaining between them. CDR1 MDHEN and CDR2 SYDVKM come from the germline V gene. The CDR3 is made up of 14 amino acids. The CDR3 DNA follows: TGTGCCAGCAGTTTATCGAGCGGGACAGATACGCAGTATTTT. Translating gives CASSLSSGTDTQYF.

This clone was found once. This chain uses TRBV27 with TRBJ2-7; 11 bases are a match to TRBD2. This CDR3 is 16 amino acids long. Germline loops: CDR1 MNHEY, CDR2 SMNVEV (reference sequence). The V segment lost 2 bases and the J segment 0 bases; nucleotides outside the gene matches: 3. CDR3 nucleotides: TGTGCCAGCAGTTTAGGTGGACTAGCGGGCTCCTACGAGCAGTACTTC. This sequence encodes CASSLGGLAGSYEQYF.

The chain recombines TRBV6-6 with TRBJ2-3, with D maybe TRBD1 (6 bases). V lost 7 bases to trimming and J lost 2 bases, with 19 bases between them. This CDR3 comprises 16 residues. In germline, CDR1 is MNHNY, CDR2 SVGAGI (reference sequence). CDR3 DNA sequence: TGTGCCAGCACCCCGGGCCCGAGACAGGCCACAGATACGCAGTATTTT. This sequence encodes CASTPGPRQATDTQYF.